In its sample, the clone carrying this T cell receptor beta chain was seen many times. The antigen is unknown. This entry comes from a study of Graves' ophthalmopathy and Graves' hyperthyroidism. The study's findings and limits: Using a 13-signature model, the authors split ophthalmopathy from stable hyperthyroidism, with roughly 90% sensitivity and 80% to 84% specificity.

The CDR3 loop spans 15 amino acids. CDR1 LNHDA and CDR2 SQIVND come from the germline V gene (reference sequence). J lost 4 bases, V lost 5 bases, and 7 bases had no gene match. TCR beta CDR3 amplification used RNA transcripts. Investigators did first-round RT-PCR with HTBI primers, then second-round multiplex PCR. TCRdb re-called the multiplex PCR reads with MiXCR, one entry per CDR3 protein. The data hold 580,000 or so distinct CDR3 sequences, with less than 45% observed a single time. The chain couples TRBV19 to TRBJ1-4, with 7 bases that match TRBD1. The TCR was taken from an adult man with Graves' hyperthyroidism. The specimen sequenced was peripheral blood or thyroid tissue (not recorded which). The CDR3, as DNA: TGTGCCAGTAGTGAGCGGGACAGCAATAATGAAAAACTGTTTTTT. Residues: CASSERDSNNEKLFF.